This T cell receptor beta chain was recovered during a study of CD8+CD57+ T cells in acquired aplastic anemia. Study-level information: Sorting CD4+ and CD8+ cells gave DNA averaging roughly 3.2 ug. Findings of the study overall: It was found that fewer than 35 CD8+ CDR3 sequences were shared between patients and controls.

Profiles of TCR beta VDJ and CDR3 were generated from a genomic DNA template. Via MiXCR, TCRdb re-called the reads, giving one row per CDR3 protein. The sample lists about 240,000 distinct CDR3 sequences; approximately 45% were seen once. CD8+CD57+ cell expansion had been shown by flow cytometry in patients chosen for sequencing. The patients, all of them, had severe acquired aplastic anemia. Patients were untreated when blood was sampled. This clonotype was seen ten or more times. No antigen is known for it. The V end lost 3 bases, the J end lost 6 bases, and 7 bases lay between the germline ends. In germline, CDR1 is SGHAT, CDR2 FQDESV (reference sequence). This CDR3 spans 12 amino acids.

The receptor was derived from a human donor with aplastic anemia. Sequenced material: sorted CD4+, CD8+, or CD8+CD57+ T cells (not recorded which) from PBMCs. V gene TRBV11-1 combines with J gene TRBJ2-3; the D is unclear. The CDR3 spells CASSLAPDTQYF. CDR3 DNA sequence: TGTGCCAGCAGCTTGGCCCCGGATACGCAGTATTTT.